This T cell receptor beta chain came from a study of T cell responses to AZD1222 COVID-19 vaccine (dated by TCRdb to about 2021). Background on the whole study: A total of 233 trial participants underwent TCR sequencing, of whom around 200 received two doses of AZD1222 and around 25 received two doses of the MenACWY control vaccine. Enrollment into the trials was organized by age into subgroups of 18-55, 56-69 and 70-plus years, and those subgroups contained roughly 140, 27 and 60 TCR-sequenced participants, respectively. The paper as a whole reports these results and caveats: In the small 56-69-year group, the increase in depth fell short of significance, most likely because of low power. Participants were mostly white British, with more females than males. The authors suggested clonal diversity may have been underestimated. Nearly half of unique spike-specific TCRs reportedly recognized epitopes outside regions mutated in the B.1.351 and B.1.1.7 variants. Only five to seven AZD1222 recipients were SARS-CoV-2 seropositive at baseline, limiting conclusions about previously exposed vaccinees. Because no day 14 peak-response samples were available, the repertoires could be characterized only after the peak T cell response. The vaccine-associated CD4 TCRs covered the entire spike protein, and the dominant responses fell in regions 160-218 and 743-854. Spike-specific TCR breadth and depth rose significantly after two AZD1222 doses compared with day 0 and with MenACWY recipients.

Of note for this clone: Its antigen specificity is not known. No base qualities exist here, and no much larger clone lies one base off it.

The V and J ends are trimmed by 4 bases and 2 bases, leaving 13 bases between them. The CDR3 measures 14 amino acids from cysteine to phenylalanine. Only CDR3 DNA remains: 42 bases, in frame from the first base. CDR1 and CDR2, looked up from the germline V gene, are SGHRS and YFSETQ. The CDR3 regions of human TCRbeta chains were subjected to immunosequencing. The paper's processing steps were these. Repertoire TCRs were matched against a reference library of SARS-CoV-2-specific TCRs generated with the MIRA antigen-specificity platform. Breadth was defined as the fraction of unique TCRs that were SARS-CoV-2-associated, and depth was defined as the fraction of total T cells that were SARS-CoV-2-associated. Using the MIRA data, each spike-specific TCR was mapped to the spike region that the TCR reacts to and placed in a CD4 or CD8 class. Log10-transformed breadth and depth values were compared by one-way ANOVA with Sidak's multiple comparisons tests. The immuneACCESS repertoire file appears here via TCRdb, limited to in-frame rearrangements. These files lack a portion of the clones; in checked studies, under half of the deficit traces to unresolved V genes, and the cause of the others is not known. That table furnishes V, J and clone size, whereas the DNA furnished D and trimming. For this sample there are approximately 67,000 clones; 80% to 90% appear just once. The top ten hold under 30% of the sample.

What this sample's time point label stands for: about 28 days (+/-7) after the second vaccine dose. AZD1222 recipients given second doses at about 4 weeks or at about 12 weeks were pooled, since spike-specific TCR depth and breadth were not found to differ between the two schedules. Vaccinee samples came from UK trials COV001 and COV002, including a single-blind randomized controlled phase 2/3 trial of AZD1222 (ChAdOx1 nCoV-19) in healthy adults. For TCRbeta chain sequencing, PBMC samples were collected from trial participants at day 0 and at day 28 after the second dose. The rearrangement combines TRBV5-1 with TRBJ2-7; possibly the D gene is TRBD2, per 5 matching bases. Specimen: peripheral blood, collected 28 days after the second AZD1222 dose. The receptor was derived from an adult who received the AZD1222 COVID-19 vaccine. The CDR3 amino acid sequence is: CASSTVGGAYEQYF. The sequenced DNA is TGCGCCAGCAGCACCGTAGGAGGCGCCTACGAGCAGTACTTC.